Presented here are 23 T cell receptor beta chains from one specimen sequenced in a study of shared clonotypes between healthy human individuals. CD8 cells regarded as naive lacked CD45RO, were positively chosen for CCR7, and omitted terminally differentiated effector memory CD45RA+ cells. Clones were read by immunoSEQ multiplex PCR, and TCRdb kept only the in-frame ones, dropping some. Among over 2 million clones, about 95% were seen once, and the ten largest hold approximately 1.2%. Sequencing was performed on naive CD8+ T cells sorted from blood. These receptors were collected from a man younger than 30 in good health.

V gene TRBV11-2 combines with J gene TRBJ1-2; TRBD1 matches 9 bases. Germline CDR1 SGHAT, CDR2 FQNNGV. Germline trimming cut 5 bases from V and 7 bases from J; bases unmatched to any gene: 8. The CDR3 consists of 14 residues. The CDR3 spells CASSPGQGMAGYTF. CDR3 DNA: TGTGCCAGCAGCCCAGGACAGGGGATGGCTGGCTACACCTTC.

The V call is TRBV4-3, the J call TRBJ2-1; D unresolved. V shed 1 base and J shed 10 bases, with 11 bases lying between them. The CDR3 is made up of 13 amino acids. Per the germline V gene, CDR1 is LGHNA and CDR2 is YSLEER. The CDR3 region has the DNA TGCGCCAGCAGCCAAGTTGTTCTCCAAGAGCAGTTCTTC. It is translated as CASSQVVLQEQFF.

The chain couples TRBV27 to TRBJ1-2; D may be TRBD1 (6 bases). V was cut by 2 bases and J by 8 bases, with 15 bases left in between. CDR1 and CDR2 (germline): MNHEY, SMNVEV (reference sequence). The CDR3 has 14 residues. For the CDR3, the DNA is TGTGCCAGCAGTTTACTACAGGGTGGATTCGGCTACACCTTC. Its translation: CASSLLQGGFGYTF.

V usage is TRBV18 and J usage is TRBJ1-2; D remains unclear. In germline, CDR1 is KGHSH, CDR2 LQKENI. The CDR3 loop spans 15 amino acids. Trimming removed 3 bases at V and 5 bases at J, with 16 bases between. CDR3 amino acids: CASSPPGGYPYGYTF. The CDR3 coding sequence is TGTGCCAGCTCACCTCCGGGAGGATATCCGTATGGCTACACCTTC.

The chain uses TRBV15 and TRBJ1-2; D unclear. Germline V CDR1 and CDR2: LNHNV, YYDKDF (reference sequence). V was pared by 0 bases and J by 2 bases, with 10 bases between. The CDR3 runs 15 residues. CDR3 DNA: TGTGCCACCAGCAGAGATTTGGACCCCAACTATGGCTACACCTTC. Its protein product is CATSRDLDPNYGYTF.

Note on this clone: Other DNA sequences in the same sample also yield this CDR3. The rearrangement links TRBV11-2 to TRBJ2-7; no clear D gene. The CDR3 spans 12 residues. V dropped 1 base and J dropped 6 bases, with 7 bases sitting between them. CDR1 SGHAT and CDR2 FQNNGV come from the germline V gene. CDR3 protein: CASSLGGGEQYF. The CDR3 DNA follows: TGTGCCAGCAGCTTAGGAGGTGGCGAGCAGTACTTC.

This clone was recorded only once. The genes are TRBV6-6 and TRBJ1-1, with D unresolved. The CDR3 is 12 amino acids. Per the germline V gene, CDR1 is MNHNY and CDR2 is SVGAGI (reference sequence). Trimming cost V 2 bases and J 7 bases, with 8 bases left between them. The CDR3: CASSYPNLEAFF. The CDR3 DNA reads as TGTGCCAGCAGTTACCCGAATCTTGAAGCTTTCTTT.

V is TRBV6-4 and J is TRBJ1-1; 11 nucleotides agree with TRBD1. This CDR3 has 18 residues. Germline V gene lookup returns CDR1 MRHNA and CDR2 SNTAGT. The junction had 16 bases not matched to a gene; V was cut back by 6 bases and J by 4 bases. In DNA, the CDR3 is TGTGCCAGCAGCACGAGGGGACCTGGGACAGGGGGTTTCACTGAAGCTTTCTTT. Its translation: CASSTRGPGTGGFTEAFF.

The CDR3 loop is CATGGAAGNTIYF. The CDR3 region has the DNA TGTGCCACCGGGGGCGCAGCTGGAAACACCATATATTTT. The rearrangement links TRBV6-6 to TRBJ1-3; possibly TRBD1 for D (6 bases). V was cut by 10 bases and J by 2 bases, with 12 bases left in between. Germline CDR1 is MNHNY and CDR2 is SVGAGI (reference sequence). There are 13 residues in the CDR3.

Comment on this clone: The sample carries other DNA sequences with the same CDR3. The rearrangement joins TRBV6-5 to TRBJ1-1, with a possible D match to TRBD1 (6 bases). In germline, CDR1 is MNHEY, CDR2 SVGAGI. The CDR3 covers 13 residues. Trimming took 0 bases from V and 8 from J, leaving 10 bases between them. The CDR3 DNA follows: TGTGCCAGCAGTTACTCTAGGGGGGCCGAAGCTTTCTTT. Protein: CASSYSRGAEAFF.

This clone was counted once. The chain has TRBV7-9 and TRBJ2-2; D is unresolved. V was clipped by 3 bases and J by 6 bases, with 8 bases between them. The germline gives CDR1 SEHNR, CDR2 FQNEAQ (reference sequence). The CDR3 has 13 amino acids. For the CDR3, the DNA is TGTGCCAGCAGCTTCTCGGTTCCCGGGGAGCTGTTTTTT. Its translation is CASSFSVPGELFF. The full variable domain, with the rest looked up from reference TRBV7-9 and TRBJ2-2, is DTGVSQNPRHKITKRGQNVTFRCDPISEHNRLYWYRQTLGQGPEFLTYFQNEAQLEKSRLLSDRFSAERPKGSFSTLEIQRTEQGDSAMYLCASSFSVPGELFFGEGSRLTVL.

The chain uses TRBV5-1 and TRBJ1-4; D is ambiguous. Germline CDR1 is SGHRS and CDR2 is YFSETQ. The germline V and J ends were trimmed by 5 bases and 7 bases, with 6 bases remaining between them. CDR3 size: 11 residues. CDR3 DNA sequence: TGCGCCAGCAGGTCGGGTGAAAAACTGTTTTTT. Its translation is CASRSGEKLFF.

The CDR3 reads CASSSGGGVETQYF. The CDR3 nucleotides read TGTGCCAGCAGCTCTGGGGGAGGGGTGGAGACCCAGTACTTC. V usage is TRBV5-6 and J usage is TRBJ2-5; the match to TRBD2 covers 7 bases. The ends lost 3 bases at V and 5 bases at J; junction bases unmatched: 7. The V gene's germline CDR1 is SGHDT and CDR2 YYEEEE. This CDR3 spans 14 amino acids.

The chain links TRBV4-3 to TRBJ2-7; 7 nucleotides align to TRBD1. This CDR3 region has 15 residues. CDR1 is LGHNA, CDR2 YSLEER, per germline. Unmatched junction bases numbered 8, after V lost 3 bases and J lost 3 bases. CDR3 bases: TGCGCCAGCAGCCACGACAGGGCAACCTTCTACGAGCAGTACTTC. Its protein product is CASSHDRATFYEQYF.

This chain connects TRBV27 to TRBJ2-3, with a weak D call TRBD2 (6 bases). Germline V gives CDR1 MNHEY, CDR2 SMNVEV (reference sequence). The ends were cut back, 5 bases at V and 5 bases at J, with 11 bases in the middle. The CDR3 totals 13 residues. The CDR3 protein is CASSGAGLDTQYF. The CDR3 coding sequence is TGTGCCAGCAGTGGGGCGGGACTAGATACGCAGTATTTT.

The rearrangement links TRBV14 to TRBJ2-1; D not certain. Trimming took 4 bases from V and 5 from J, leaving 6 bases between them. From germline, CDR1 is SGHDN and CDR2 FVKESK. The CDR3 extends over 12 amino acids. The CDR3: CASSRGHNEQFF. CDR3 sequence (DNA): TGTGCCAGCAGCCGAGGACACAATGAGCAGTTCTTC. The entire variable domain, with the rest obtained from reference TRBV14 and TRBJ2-1, is as follows: EAGVTQFPSHSVIEKGQTVTLRCDPISGHDNLYWYRRVMGKEIKFLLHFVKESKQDESGMPNNRFLAERTGGTYSTLKVQPAELEDSGVYFCASSRGHNEQFFGPGTRLTVL.

This chain links TRBV7-9 with TRBJ2-7; D could derive from TRBD1 or TRBD2 (5 bases each). V lost 8 bases to trimming and J lost 3 bases, with 14 bases between them. The CDR3 sequence is 13 residues long. Germline loops: CDR1 SEHNR, CDR2 FQNEAQ (reference sequence). The CDR3 DNA follows: TGTGCCAGCGGGGGACCGACCATCTACGAGCAGTACTTC. It specifies CASGGPTIYEQYF.

The V call is TRBV28, the J call TRBJ1-1; D not certain. V was cut by 8 bases and J by 6 bases, with 13 bases left in between. The CDR3 length is 12 residues. The germline V gene encodes CDR1 MDHEN and CDR2 SYDVKM. CDR3 in DNA: TGTGCCAGCTCTACTGAATGGGCTGAAGCTTTCTTT. This codes for CASSTEWAEAFF.

This chain links TRBV9 with TRBJ2-1; tentative D call: TRBD2 (5 bases). Germline loops: CDR1 SGDLS, CDR2 YYNGEE. Trimming pared 3 bases from V and 0 bases from J, leaving 16 bases between. The CDR3 is 17 amino acids. The CDR3 sequence is CASSANRAGPSYNEQFF. The DNA of the CDR3 is TGTGCCAGCAGCGCGAATCGGGCGGGCCCCTCCTACAATGAGCAGTTCTTC.

The chain carries TRBV4-3 and TRBJ2-1, with 14 bases matching TRBD2. V lost 4 bases to trimming and J lost 8 bases; unmatched junction nucleotides: 16. Germline V gene data show CDR1 as LGHNA and CDR2 as YSLEER. This CDR3 is 19 amino acids long. The CDR3: CASSLRYGTSGSVRDEQFF. The DNA of the CDR3 is TGCGCCAGCAGCCTACGGTACGGGACTAGCGGGAGTGTGCGCGATGAGCAGTTCTTC.

V is TRBV19 and J is TRBJ2-1; TRBD1 aligns across 7 bases. The CDR3 length is 14 residues. In germline, CDR1 is LNHDA, CDR2 SQIVND (reference sequence). With 5 bases clipped from V and 7 bases from J, the junction kept 8 bases outside the gene matches. The CDR3 protein is CASSQFTGVNEQFF. The CDR3 DNA sequence: TGTGCCAGTAGTCAGTTCACAGGGGTGAATGAGCAGTTCTTC.

This clone was picked up a small number of times. The chain carries TRBV10-1 and TRBJ2-7; 10 bases are shared with TRBD1. CDR1 and CDR2 from the germline V gene are WNHNN and SYGVQD (reference sequence). Germline trimming cut 6 bases from V and 4 bases from J; bases unmatched to any gene: 6. This CDR3 is 14 amino acids long. The CDR3 DNA reads as TGCGCCAGCAGATCCGGGACAGGGGAATACGAGCAGTACTTC. Residues: CASRSGTGEYEQYF.

The rearrangement links TRBV4-1 to TRBJ2-7; 11 bases align to TRBD1. The junction had 6 bases not matched to a gene; V was cut back by 1 base and J by 7 bases. Germline CDR1 and CDR2: MGHRA and YSYEKL. The length of the CDR3 is 15 residues. The CDR3 region has the DNA TGCGCCAGCAGCCAAGGGACAGGGGGCGCGGGAGAGCAGTACTTC. Its translation: CASSQGTGGAGEQYF.